This T cell receptor (beta chain) was identified in a study of blood T cells in healthy people across ages. Study-level points and caveats: A strong correlation between TCR beta diversity and naive T cell percentage was seen.

PCR was performed a second time for roughly 7 to 12 cycles using a sample-barcoded 5' primer and a J-beta primer mix. TCRdb reanalysed the 5' RACE reads using MiXCR and keeps one entry per CDR3 protein. The data contain 1.2 million to 1.5 million distinct CDR3 sequences, about 43% of them seen just once; the ten biggest clones take up 7.9%. The ends were cut back, 4 bases at V and 6 bases at J, with 20 bases in the middle. CDR3 length: 16 residues. Germline CDR1 reads SGHDN; CDR2 reads FVKESK. This clonotype was seen a handful of times. Its antigen is not identified. This receptor was taken from a woman aged 18 to 35 in good health. Sequences were obtained from blood. The chain links TRBV14 to TRBJ2-3, with D perhaps matching TRBD1 (5 bases). CDR3 in DNA: TGTGCCAGCAGCCCCGGCGTCACAGGCTTGGAGGATACGCAGTATTTT. It translates to CASSPGVTGLEDTQYF. Variable domain in full (rest from reference TRBV14 and TRBJ2-3): EAGVTQFPSHSVIEKGQTVTLRCDPISGHDNLYWYRRVMGKEIKFLLHFVKESKQDESGMPNNRFLAERTGGTYSTLKVQPAELEDSGVYFCASSPGVTGLEDTQYFGPGTRLTVL.